These 3 T cell receptor beta chains share one sample of origin, sequenced in a study of blood T cell repertoires in COVID-19. TCRdb keeps only in-frame clones here, not all; method: immunoSEQ multiplex PCR. This table has approximately 300,000 clones, more than 90% appearing once. What was sequenced was PBMCs or T cells enriched from blood (not recorded which). The receptors were sampled from a woman aged 25 to 39 who had recovered from COVID-19.

This chain connects TRBV4-1 to TRBJ1-5; D gene uncertain. Trimming removed 1 base at V and 2 bases at J, with 6 bases between. Germline V CDR1 and CDR2: MGHRA, YSYEKL. The CDR3 is 14 amino acids. Written as DNA, the CDR3 is TGCGCCAGCAGCCAAGGAGGGCGCAATCAGCCCCAGCATTTT. It yields the protein CASSQGGRNQPQHF.

J is TRBJ2-5 and V is TRBV7-6; possibly TRBD2 for D (6 bases). The ends were cut back, 4 bases at V and 2 bases at J, with 14 bases in the middle. CDR3 size: 15 residues. Germline-derived CDR1 and CDR2 are SGHVS and FNYEAQ. Here the CDR3 reads CASSWGGAAQETQYF. The CDR3 coding sequence is TGTGCCAGCAGCTGGGGCGGGGCGGCGCAAGAGACCCAGTACTTC.

The rearrangement uses TRBV7-8 and TRBJ2-7; 10 nucleotides agree with TRBD2. The CDR3 is 16 residues long. The germline gives CDR1 SGHVS, CDR2 FQNEAQ. The V segment lost 5 bases and the J segment 4 bases; nucleotides outside the gene matches: 11. The CDR3 DNA sequence: TGTGCCAGCAGCAACAGGCAGCGGGAGGGGTCGTACGAGCAGTACTTC. Translating it yields CASSNRQREGSYEQYF.